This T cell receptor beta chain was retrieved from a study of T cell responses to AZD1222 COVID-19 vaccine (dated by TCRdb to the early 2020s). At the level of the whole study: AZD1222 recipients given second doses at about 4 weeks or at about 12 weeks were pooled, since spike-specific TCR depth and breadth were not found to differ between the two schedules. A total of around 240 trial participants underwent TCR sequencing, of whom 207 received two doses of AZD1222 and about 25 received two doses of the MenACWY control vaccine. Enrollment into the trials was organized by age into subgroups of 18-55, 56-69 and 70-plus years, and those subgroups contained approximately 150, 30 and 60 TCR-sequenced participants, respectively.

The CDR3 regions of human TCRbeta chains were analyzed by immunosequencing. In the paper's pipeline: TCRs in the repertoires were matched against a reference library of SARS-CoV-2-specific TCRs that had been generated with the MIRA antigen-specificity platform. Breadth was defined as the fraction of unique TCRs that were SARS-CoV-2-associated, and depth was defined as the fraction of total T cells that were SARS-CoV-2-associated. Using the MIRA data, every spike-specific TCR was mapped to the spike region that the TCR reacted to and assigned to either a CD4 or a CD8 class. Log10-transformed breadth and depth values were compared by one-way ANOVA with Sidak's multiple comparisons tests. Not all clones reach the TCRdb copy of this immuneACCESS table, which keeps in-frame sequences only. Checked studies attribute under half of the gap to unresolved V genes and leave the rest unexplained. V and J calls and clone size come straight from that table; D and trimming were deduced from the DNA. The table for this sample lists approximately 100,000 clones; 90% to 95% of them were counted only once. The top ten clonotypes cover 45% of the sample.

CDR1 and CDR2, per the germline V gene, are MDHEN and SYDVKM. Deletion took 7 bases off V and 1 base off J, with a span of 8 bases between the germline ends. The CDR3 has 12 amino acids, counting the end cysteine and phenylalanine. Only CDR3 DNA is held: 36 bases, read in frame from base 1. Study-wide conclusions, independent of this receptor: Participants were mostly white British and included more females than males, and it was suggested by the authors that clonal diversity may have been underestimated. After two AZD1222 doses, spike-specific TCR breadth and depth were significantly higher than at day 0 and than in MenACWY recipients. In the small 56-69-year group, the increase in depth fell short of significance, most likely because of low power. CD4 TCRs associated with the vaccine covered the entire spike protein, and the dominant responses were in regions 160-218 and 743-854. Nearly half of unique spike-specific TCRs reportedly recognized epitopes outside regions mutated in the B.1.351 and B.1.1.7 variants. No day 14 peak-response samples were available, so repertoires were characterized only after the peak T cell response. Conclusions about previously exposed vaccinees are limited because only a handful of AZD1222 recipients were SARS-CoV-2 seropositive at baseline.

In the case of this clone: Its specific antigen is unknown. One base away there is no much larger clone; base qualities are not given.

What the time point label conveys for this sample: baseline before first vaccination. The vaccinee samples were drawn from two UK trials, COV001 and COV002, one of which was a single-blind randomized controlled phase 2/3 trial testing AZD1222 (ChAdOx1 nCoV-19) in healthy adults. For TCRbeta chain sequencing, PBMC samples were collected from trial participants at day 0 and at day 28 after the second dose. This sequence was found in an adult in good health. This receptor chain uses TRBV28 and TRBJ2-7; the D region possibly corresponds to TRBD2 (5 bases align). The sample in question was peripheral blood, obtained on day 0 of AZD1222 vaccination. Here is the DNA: TGTGCCAGCAATAGGAGGTCCTACGAGCAGTACTTC. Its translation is CASNRRSYEQYF. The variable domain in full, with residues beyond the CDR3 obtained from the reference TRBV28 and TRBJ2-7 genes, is DVKVTQSSRYLVKRTGEKVFLECVQDMDHENMFWYRQDPGLGLRLIYFSYDVKMKEKGDIPEGYSVSREKKERFSLILESASTNQTSMYLCASNRRSYEQYFGPGTRLTVT.